What follows are 31 T cell receptor beta chains derived from one specimen sequenced in a study of cytomegalovirus exposure and HLA in healthy donors. A multiplex PCR was run with 60 Vbeta primers and 13 Jbeta primers. Here immunoSEQ multiplex PCR was the method, and the copy in TCRdb shows in-frame clones only, minus some. This sample has 85,000 to 95,000 clones; around 8% occur once, and the top ten carry 2% to 2.5%. The sequencing sample was made of PBMCs. These receptors were obtained from a man in his fifties or sixties in good health and CMV-seronegative.

Points on this clone: Mismatch with germline at one junction end may stem from a read error. The chain recombines TRBV7-8 with TRBJ2-7; tentative D call: TRBD1 (6 bases). CDR1 and CDR2 (germline): SGHVS, FQNEAQ. The CDR3 length is 14 residues. CDR3 nucleotides: TGTGCCAGCAGCTTAGACCTACAGGGCGGCGGAATGAACTTC. It translates to CASSLDLQGGGMNF.

The chain carries TRBV6-5 and TRBJ2-5; D is possibly TRBD1 (6 bases). The J call may be wrong; the DNA end is better matched by TRBJ2-7. This CDR3 has 14 amino acids. Germline values: CDR1 MNHEY, CDR2 SVGAGI. The CDR3 region has the DNA TGTGCCAGCAGTTTTACACAGGGAACCTACGAGCAGTACTTC. Protein: CASSFTQGTYEQYF.

J is TRBJ2-1 and V is TRBV19, with TRBD1 identical over 7 bases. Germline-derived CDR1 and CDR2 are LNHDA and SQIVND (reference sequence). V was clipped by 6 bases and J by 0 bases; unmatched bases: 5. The CDR3 loop spans 15 amino acids. The CDR3 loop reads CASRADRSSYNEQFF. The CDR3 bases are TGTGCCAGTAGGGCGGACAGGAGCTCCTACAATGAGCAGTTCTTC.

The chain uses TRBV7-3 and TRBJ2-3; 12 bases are shared with TRBD2. The V and J ends lost 4 bases and 1 base, in that order; junction bases with no gene match: 9. The CDR3 spans 18 residues. Looked up from germline, CDR1 is SGHTA and CDR2 is FQGTGA. The CDR3 sequence is CASSSRLAGASGTDTQYF. The DNA for the CDR3 is TGTGCCAGCAGCTCCCGACTAGCGGGGGCATCGGGCACAGATACGCAGTATTTT.

The V gene is TRBV4-3, the J gene TRBJ2-2; D is unresolved. Germline V CDR1 and CDR2: LGHNA, YSLEER. This CDR3 region has 16 residues. Trimming cost V 1 base and J 2 bases, with 11 bases left between them. CDR3: CASSQVLTLNTGELFF. The CDR3 DNA is TGCGCCAGCAGCCAAGTTCTGACTCTCAACACCGGGGAGCTGTTTTTT.

The V and J genes are TRBV13 and TRBJ2-7, with D possibly TRBD2 on 6 matching bases. The CDR3 sequence is 14 residues long. The germline V gene has CDR1 PRHDT and CDR2 FYEKMQ (reference sequence). The germline V and J ends were trimmed by 3 bases and 7 bases, with 16 bases remaining between them. The CDR3 DNA reads as TGTGCCAGCAGCTTCCTGGATACTAGCTTTGAGCAGTACTTC. Protein: CASSFLDTSFEQYF. Variable domain in full (rest from reference TRBV13 and TRBJ2-7): AAGVIQSPRHLIKEKRETATLKCYPIPRHDTVYWYQQGPGQDPQFLISFYEKMQSDKGSIPDRFSAQQFSDYHSELNMSSLELGDSALYFCASSFLDTSFEQYFGPGTRLTVT.

The V gene is TRBV30, the J gene TRBJ2-6; 8 positions agree with TRBD1. V was clipped by 4 bases and J by 3 bases; unmatched bases: 11. Looked up from germline, CDR1 is GTSNPN and CDR2 is SVGIG (reference sequence). There are 17 residues in the CDR3. CDR3 sequence: CAWNRDRTLYGANVLTF. In nucleotides, the CDR3 is TGTGCCTGGAACCGGGACAGGACCTTATATGGGGCCAACGTCCTGACTTTC.

This clone showed up just a few times. The J gene is TRBJ2-1, the V gene TRBV19; the D gene is possibly TRBD2 (6 bases). This CDR3 is built from 14 residues. V was shortened by 9 bases and J by 4 bases, with 16 bases between the two germline ends. Germline lookup yields CDR1 LNHDA and CDR2 SQIVND (reference sequence). Here the CDR3 DNA reads TGTGCCAGCAATCGAGGGGAGGATTACAATGAGCAGTTCTTC. It yields the protein CASNRGEDYNEQFF.

This clone has only a few counts. This chain joins TRBV19 and TRBJ2-7; the D is unclear. This CDR3 is built from 16 residues. Trimming cost V 3 bases and J 2 bases, with 17 bases left between them. Germline V gene lookup returns CDR1 LNHDA and CDR2 SQIVND (reference sequence). CDR3 sequence: CASSIRGSGPTYEQYF. The CDR3 region has the DNA TGTGCCAGTAGTATCCGTGGGTCAGGCCCGACCTACGAGCAGTACTTC.

In its sample, this clone was seen many times. The DNA of the CDR3 is TGCGCCAGCAGCCCTACAGGGGGACCCTCCTACGAGCAGTACTTC. This gives the protein CASSPTGGPSYEQYF. The V gene is TRBV4-3, the J gene TRBJ2-7; 8 nucleotides align to TRBD1. Germline CDR1 and CDR2: LGHNA and YSLEER. This CDR3 is 15 amino acids long. V lost 4 bases to trimming and J lost 0 bases; unmatched junction nucleotides: 5.

This chain links TRBV11-2 with TRBJ2-3; 7 bases are a match to TRBD2. This CDR3 region has 16 residues. V lost 3 bases to trimming and J lost 4 bases; unmatched junction nucleotides: 10. CDR1 and CDR2 (germline): SGHAT, FQNNGV. The CDR3 DNA follows: TGTGCCAGCAGCTTGGGTCTGGCGGGAGAGGCAGATACGCAGTATTTT. Translating gives CASSLGLAGEADTQYF.

This clone came up once. The rearrangement uses TRBV27 and TRBJ1-5; TRBD1 aligns across 7 bases. J lost 3 bases, V lost 4 bases, and 9 bases had no gene match. The CDR3 consists of 16 residues. The germline gives CDR1 MNHEY, CDR2 SMNVEV (reference sequence). The CDR3 loop is CASSSTGSWPNQPQHF. CDR3 in DNA: TGTGCCAGCAGTTCGACAGGGAGTTGGCCCAATCAGCCCCAGCATTTT.

The chain employs TRBV6-1 and TRBJ2-5; 7 bases line up with TRBD2. The J call may be in error: the DNA end matches TRBJ2-7 better. The CDR3 sequence is 15 residues long. Germline V gene data show CDR1 as MNHNS and CDR2 as SASEGT. In nucleotides, the CDR3 is TGTGCCAGCCTAAGGAACCTAGCGGACTCCTACGAGCAGTACTTC. Its protein is CASLRNLADSYEQYF.

This clone was picked up a small number of times. This chain connects TRBV10-3 to TRBJ2-7, with D perhaps matching TRBD2 (5 bases). This CDR3 has 14 amino acids. Per the germline V gene, CDR1 is ENHRY and CDR2 is SYGVKD. V lost 4 bases and J 3 bases, leaving 13 bases between the germline ends. The CDR3 reads CAISVEGGSYEQYF. The CDR3 DNA sequence: TGTGCCATCAGTGTTGAAGGAGGAAGCTACGAGCAGTACTTC.

The rearrangement joins TRBV28 to TRBJ1-5; D might be TRBD1 (5 bases). Per the germline V gene, CDR1 is MDHEN and CDR2 is SYDVKM. The CDR3 covers 12 residues. V was pared by 8 bases and J by 7 bases, with 12 bases between. CDR3 in amino acids: CASGQGTQPQHF. CDR3 coding DNA: TGTGCCAGCGGCCAGGGTACACAGCCCCAGCATTTT.

There are a few counts of this clone. The rearrangement joins TRBV7-8 to TRBJ1-2, with 7 nucleotides matching TRBD1. Germline V gene sequence: CDR1 SGHVS, CDR2 FQNEAQ. The CDR3 covers 13 residues. After removal of 5 bases from V and 7 bases from J, the junction contained 7 bases not matched to a gene. For the CDR3, the DNA is TGTGCCAGCAGCAGCGACAGGGTCCGTGGCTACACCTTC. It yields the protein CASSSDRVRGYTF.

This clone was picked up a small number of times. The genes are TRBV6-1 and TRBJ2-7, with TRBD1 as a possible D gene (5 bases). The germline CDR1 and CDR2 sequences are MNHNS and SASEGT. CDR3 length: 15 residues. Trimming took off 1 base at V and 3 bases at J, with 13 bases between the two ends. The DNA of the CDR3 is TGTGCCAGCAGTGAAGGCAGGGAACTCAACTACGAGCAGTACTTC. Protein product: CASSEGRELNYEQYF.

This chain joins TRBV5-4 and TRBJ1-1; 9 bases line up with TRBD1. Germline values: CDR1 SGHNT, CDR2 YYREEE (reference sequence). The CDR3 length is 17 residues. V trimming: 3 bases; J trimming: 5 bases; junction bases outside the gene matches: 14. The CDR3 DNA sequence: TGTGCCAGCAGCTCGGCCGGGACAGGGAGGAGGTGGACTGAAGCTTTCTTT. It yields the protein CASSSAGTGRRWTEAFF.

The sample holds a few counts of this clone. The chain recombines TRBV2 with TRBJ2-5; 8 bases fit TRBD1. The CDR3 covers 13 residues. CDR1 is SNHLY and CDR2 is FYNNEI in the germline V gene. The V gene end was trimmed by 6 bases and the J gene end by 4 bases; junction bases not matched to a gene: 4. The CDR3, as DNA: TGTGCCAGCAGCGCCGGGACAGGAGAGACCCAGTACTTC. It is translated as CASSAGTGETQYF.

V is TRBV14 and J is TRBJ2-7, with D possibly being TRBD1 (7 bases). The CDR3 consists of 15 residues. Per the germline V gene, CDR1 is SGHDN and CDR2 is FVKESK. Trimming removed 0 bases at V and 7 bases at J, with 16 bases between. CDR3 DNA sequence: TGTGCCAGCAGCCAAGACAGGGGGGCCTTGGGTGAGCAGTACTTC. Translated: CASSQDRGALGEQYF.

The rearrangement uses TRBV10-2 and TRBJ1-1; D unclear. V was cut by 5 bases and J by 2 bases, with 9 bases left in between. Germline-derived CDR1 and CDR2 are WSHSY and SAAADI. The CDR3 covers 13 residues. As DNA, the CDR3 is TGCGCCAGCAGTTTACAGAGAAACACTGAAGCTTTCTTT. This gives the protein CASSLQRNTEAFF.

There are a few counts of this clone. V gene TRBV6-5 combines with J gene TRBJ2-5; a weak D match, TRBD1 (5 bases). In germline, CDR1 is MNHEY, CDR2 SVGAGI. CDR3 length: 16 amino acids. V lost 1 base to trimming and J lost 4 bases, with 16 bases between them. The CDR3 spells CASSYFPGPMVETQYF. CDR3 bases: TGTGCCAGCAGTTACTTTCCAGGGCCCATGGTAGAGACCCAGTACTTC.

This clone was counted only a few times. The genes are TRBV6-1 and TRBJ1-4; D possibly corresponds to TRBD1 (6 bases). The V and J ends lost 6 bases and 7 bases respectively, with 15 bases between them. CDR1 MNHNS and CDR2 SASEGT come from the germline V gene. CDR3 length equals 14 residues. The CDR3 nucleotides are TGTGCCAGCAGGTGGGGGGGGGCGGGTGAAAAACTGTTTTTT. It translates to CASRWGGAGEKLFF.

This clone was recorded a few times. V gene TRBV29-1 combines with J gene TRBJ1-2; 8 nucleotides align to TRBD1. The CDR3 runs to 13 residues. The germline CDR1 and CDR2 sequences are SQVTM and ANQGSEA. J lost 1 base, V lost 6 bases, and 4 bases had no gene match. The CDR3 bases are TGCAGCGTCGGGACAGGCGATAACTATGGCTACACCTTC. Translation gives CSVGTGDNYGYTF.

This clone was counted between two and nine times. The chain is built from TRBV5-8 and TRBJ1-2, with D possibly being TRBD1 (5 bases). This CDR3 is built from 14 residues. The germline V gene has CDR1 SGHTS and CDR2 YDEGEE. V lost 0 bases and J lost 5, with 11 bases in between. CDR3 nucleotide sequence: TGTGCCAGCAGCTTGGACCTAGGGGTGTATGGCTACACCTTC. Residues: CASSLDLGVYGYTF.

This chain joins TRBV28 and TRBJ1-5; 7 nucleotides match TRBD1. The CDR3 covers 19 residues. V was pared by 2 bases and J by 3 bases, with 16 bases of the junction left unmatched. Per the germline V gene, CDR1 is MDHEN and CDR2 is SYDVKM. CDR3 amino acids: CASSLSLGRDRANNQPQHF. CDR3 sequence (DNA): TGTGCCAGCAGTTTAAGCCTTGGTCGGGACAGAGCTAACAATCAGCCCCAGCATTTT.

The CDR3 DNA reads TGTGCCAGCAGCGTATTCGGGAGGGCCTCCTCTGGAAACACCATATATTTT. Protein sequence: CASSVFGRASSGNTIYF. The chain recombines TRBV9 with TRBJ1-3; D is uncertain. This CDR3 is 17 amino acids long. V lost 1 base and J lost 0, with 14 bases in between. The germline CDR1 and CDR2 sequences are SGDLS and YYNGEE.

The rearrangement uses TRBV6-5 and TRBJ1-5; weak D call: TRBD1 (6 bases). Germline lookup yields CDR1 MNHEY and CDR2 SVGAGI. There are 15 residues in the CDR3. V lost 6 bases to trimming and J lost 0 bases, with 12 bases between them. The DNA for the CDR3 is TGTGCCAGCAGATCCGACAGGAATAGCAATCAGCCCCAGCATTTT. Amino acid sequence: CASRSDRNSNQPQHF.

This clone was counted a few times. CDR3 loop: CASSSYRGNNEQFF. CDR3 nucleotides: TGTGCCAGCAGCTCATACAGGGGCAACAATGAGCAGTTCTTC. V is TRBV11-3 and J is TRBJ2-1; 7 bases agree with TRBD1. Trimming removed 4 bases from V and 5 bases from J; junction bases left unmatched: 5. CDR3 length: 14 amino acids. Germline loops: CDR1 SGHNT, CDR2 YENEEA.

CDR3 protein: CASSQDSRGQDYGYTF. Here the CDR3 DNA reads TGCGCCAGCAGCCAAGACAGCAGAGGGCAAGACTATGGCTACACCTTC. The chain joins TRBV4-3 to TRBJ1-2; D not certain. CDR1 LGHNA and CDR2 YSLEER come from the germline V gene. The CDR3 contains 16 residues. Trimming removed 0 bases from V and 3 bases from J, with 14 bases in between.

This clone was counted a few times. The junction and the germline gene differ at one end; a read error may be behind it. V and J are TRBV5-6 and TRBJ2-3; 7 nucleotides match TRBD2. The CDR3 contains 13 residues. Germline assignment: CDR1 SGHDT and CDR2 YYEEEE. DNA of the CDR3: TGTGCCAGCAGCTTGCGGGACTACGATATGCAGTATTTT. Translating gives CASSLRDYDMQYF.